This T cell receptor (beta chain) was recovered during a study of control samples from healthy donors and cancer patients. CDR1 MNHEY and CDR2 SVGAGI come from the germline V gene. Trimming left V 8 bases short and J 0 bases short, with 9 bases between. The CDR3 loop spans 13 amino acids. Data came from immunoSEQ multiplex PCR; TCRdb stores just in-frame clones and leaves some out. The sample includes approximately 160,000 clones, roughly 90% of them seen just once. Sequencing was performed on blood. The chain links TRBV6-5 to TRBJ2-3; no reliable D call. This TCR came from a woman aged 25-40 years in good health. The CDR3 DNA reads as TGTGCCAGCTCCGTGGATAGCACAGATACGCAGTATTTT. This encodes CASSVDSTDTQYF.